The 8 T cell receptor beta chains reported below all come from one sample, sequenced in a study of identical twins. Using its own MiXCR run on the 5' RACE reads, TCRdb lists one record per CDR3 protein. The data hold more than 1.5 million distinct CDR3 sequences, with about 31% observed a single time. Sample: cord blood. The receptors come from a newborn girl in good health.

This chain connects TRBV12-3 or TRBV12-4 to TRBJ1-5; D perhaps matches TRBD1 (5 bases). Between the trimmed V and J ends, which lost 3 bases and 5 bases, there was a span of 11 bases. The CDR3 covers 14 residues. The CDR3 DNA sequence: TGTGCCAGCAGTTTCGGCAGGGAAGATCAGCCCCAGCATTTT. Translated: CASSFGREDQPQHF.

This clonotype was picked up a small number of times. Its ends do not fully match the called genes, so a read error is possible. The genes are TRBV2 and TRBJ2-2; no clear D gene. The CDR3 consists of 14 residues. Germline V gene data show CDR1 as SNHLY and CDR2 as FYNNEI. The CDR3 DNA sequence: TGTGCCAGCACAGAACTAAAATCTACCGGTGAGCTGTTTTTT. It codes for CASTELKSTGELFF.

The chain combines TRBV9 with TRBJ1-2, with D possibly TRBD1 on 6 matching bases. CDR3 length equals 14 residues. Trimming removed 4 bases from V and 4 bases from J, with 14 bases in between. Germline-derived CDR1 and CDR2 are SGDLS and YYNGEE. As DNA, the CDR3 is TGTGCCAGCAGCCCCGGGACACACCTCTATGGCTACACCTTC. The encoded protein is CASSPGTHLYGYTF.

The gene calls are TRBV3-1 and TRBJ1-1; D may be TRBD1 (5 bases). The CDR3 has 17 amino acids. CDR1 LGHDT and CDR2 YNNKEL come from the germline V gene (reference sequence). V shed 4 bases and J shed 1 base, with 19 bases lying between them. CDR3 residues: CASSRKRDSRKNTEAFF. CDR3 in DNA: TGTGCCAGCAGCCGCAAACGGGACTCTCGAAAGAACACTGAAGCTTTCTTT.

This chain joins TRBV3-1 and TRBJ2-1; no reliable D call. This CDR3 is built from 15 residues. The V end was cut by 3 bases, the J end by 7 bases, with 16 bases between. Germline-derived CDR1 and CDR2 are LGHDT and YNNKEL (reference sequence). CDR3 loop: CASSHYRVTPNEQFF. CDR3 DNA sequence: TGTGCCAGCAGCCATTATCGCGTCACTCCTAATGAGCAGTTCTTC.

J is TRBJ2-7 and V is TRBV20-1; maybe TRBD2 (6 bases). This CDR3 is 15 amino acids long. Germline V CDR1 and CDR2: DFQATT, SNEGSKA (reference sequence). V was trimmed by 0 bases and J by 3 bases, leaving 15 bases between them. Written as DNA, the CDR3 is TGCAGTGCTAGAGATAGACGGGGGATTTACTACGAGCAGTACTTC. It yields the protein CSARDRRGIYYEQYF.

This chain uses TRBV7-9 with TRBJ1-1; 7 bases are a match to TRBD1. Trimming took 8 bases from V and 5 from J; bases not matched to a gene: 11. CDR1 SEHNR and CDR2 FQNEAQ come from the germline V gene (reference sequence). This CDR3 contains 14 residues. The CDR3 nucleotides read TGTGCCAGCGGCCTCGACAGGGCGGGAACTGAAGCTTTCTTT. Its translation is CASGLDRAGTEAFF.

In nucleotides, the CDR3 is TGTGCCAGCAGCACTAAGAACACGGACAAGTACGAGCAGTACTTC. Amino acid sequence: CASSTKNTDKYEQYF. The V gene is TRBV21-1, the J gene TRBJ2-7; the table's TRBD1 call for D was not verified on the DNA. TRBV21-1 represents a pseudogene. CDR3 length: 15 amino acids.